Listed here are 17 T cell receptor beta chains from one sample, sequenced in a study of Ad26.COV2.S vaccination and SARS-CoV-2 variants. Using immunoSEQ multiplex PCR, the repertoire was profiled, and TCRdb retains in-frame clones only, with some absent. Found here are over 400,000 clones, roughly 90% of them singletons; the top ten hold more than 1.5%. Treatment reported: around 19 received Ad26.COV2.S at low or high dose, single or two shots; roughly 5 received placebo; per-sample allocation not given. Sampling was performed 63 days after the first vaccine or placebo injection. The source was peripheral blood, collected in a trial of Ad26.COV2.S vaccine versus placebo. The source of these receptors is a person between 18 and 59 years old who received the Ad26.COV2.S COVID-19 vaccine or a placebo.

The rearrangement uses TRBV6-2 or TRBV6-3 and TRBJ1-1, with D possibly being TRBD1 (5 bases). Germline V CDR1 and CDR2: MNHEY, SVGEGT. The CDR3 is 14 residues long. Trimming stripped 4 bases from V and 5 bases from J, with 14 bases between. This CDR3 is CASSSQALGTEAFF. The CDR3 nucleotides read TGTGCCAGCAGTTCACAGGCCCTGGGGACTGAAGCTTTCTTT.

This sequence joins TRBV19 and TRBJ2-7; 9 nucleotides align to TRBD2. Losses at the gene ends were 5 bases for V and 2 bases for J; bases not matched to a gene: 4. The CDR3 is 14 amino acids. Per germline, CDR1 LNHDA and CDR2 SQIVND (reference sequence). The CDR3 DNA reads as TGTGCCAGTAGTCCCGGGACTAGCACCTACGAGCAGTACTTC. Its protein is CASSPGTSTYEQYF.

This chain connects TRBV2 to TRBJ1-6, with D hard to call. There are 13 residues in the CDR3. Trimming left V 5 bases short and J 6 bases short, with 8 bases between. Germline-derived CDR1 and CDR2 are SNHLY and FYNNEI. The CDR3 reads CASSPVANSPLHF. The DNA for the CDR3 is TGTGCCAGCAGTCCCGTCGCTAATTCACCCCTCCACTTT.

The CDR3 region is CASSGRDGKPGELFF. The CDR3 DNA follows: TGTGCCAGCAGCGGGCGGGACGGAAAGCCCGGGGAGCTGTTTTTT. The chain recombines TRBV7-6 with TRBJ2-2; D may be TRBD2 (6 bases). Germline V lookup: CDR1 SGHVS, CDR2 FNYEAQ. The CDR3 consists of 15 residues. Trimming cost V 5 bases and J 6 bases, with 16 bases left between them.

The chain carries TRBV7-2 and TRBJ2-5; D is unclear. The CDR3 extends over 11 amino acids. Trimming took 5 bases from V and 3 from J, leaving 4 bases between them. CDR1 is SGHTA and CDR2 is FQGNSA in the germline V gene. The CDR3 DNA follows: TGTGCCAGCAGCATAGAAGAGACCCAGTACTTC. Its translation is CASSIEETQYF.

The CDR3 sequence is CASRAHTSGGEYKQFF. The CDR3 coding sequence is TGCGCCAGCAGAGCACACACTAGCGGGGGGGAATATAAGCAGTTCTTC. The V gene is TRBV10-2, the J gene TRBJ2-1, with 13 bases lining up with TRBD2. This CDR3 comprises 16 residues. V dropped 6 bases and J dropped 11; count of bases not matched to a gene: 13. CDR1 and CDR2 from the germline V gene are WSHSY and SAAADI.

The chain couples TRBV29-1 to TRBJ1-1; D ambiguous. The CDR3 sequence is 12 residues long. Trimming stripped 3 bases from V and 2 bases from J, with 7 bases between. The germline V gene encodes CDR1 SQVTM and CDR2 ANQGSEA. As DNA, the CDR3 is TGCAGCGTTGATCACTATAACACTGAAGCTTTCTTT. Amino acids: CSVDHYNTEAFF. Filled out from reference TRBV29-1 and TRBJ1-1, the complete variable domain reads SAVISQKPSRDICQRGTSLTIQCQVDSQVTMMFWYRQQPGQSLTLIATANQGSEATYESGFVIDKFPISRPNLTFSTLTVSNMSPEDSSIYLCSVDHYNTEAFFGQGTRLTVV.

The V and J genes are TRBV15 and TRBJ2-1; 10 bases agree with TRBD1. Germline values: CDR1 LNHNV, CDR2 YYDKDF (reference sequence). The CDR3 sequence is 12 residues long. The V gene end was trimmed by 6 bases and the J gene end by 9 bases; junction bases not matched to a gene: 2. Written as DNA, the CDR3 is TGTGCCACCAGGGGACAGGGGTTTGAGCAGTTCTTC. It yields the protein CATRGQGFEQFF.

This clone was detected only a few times. The CDR3 region is CASSIFTGGAGTDTQYF. The CDR3 DNA reads TGTGCCAGTAGTATCTTCACAGGGGGCGCGGGCACAGATACGCAGTATTTT. This chain connects TRBV19 to TRBJ2-3, with 9 nucleotides matching TRBD1. Germline-derived CDR1 and CDR2 are LNHDA and SQIVND (reference sequence). CDR3 size: 17 residues. The trim removed 3 bases at V and 1 base at J, leaving 8 bases unmatched.

CDR3 nucleotide sequence: TGTGCCAGCAGCACCAGGCAGGATGGCTACACCTTC. Translated, it gives CASSTRQDGYTF. The genes are TRBV9 and TRBJ1-2; the D is unclear. Trimming cost V 4 bases and J 6 bases, with 10 bases left between them. Germline V gene sequence: CDR1 SGDLS, CDR2 YYNGEE. CDR3 length: 12 residues.

This clone came up once. The gene calls are TRBV5-6 and TRBJ2-5; D uncertain. Germline loops: CDR1 SGHDT, CDR2 YYEEEE. The CDR3 extends over 15 amino acids. Trimming cost V 0 bases and J 5 bases, with 14 bases left between them. CDR3 nucleotide sequence: TGTGCCAGCAGCTTGGCCTACCTCCGTGGGGAGACCCAGTACTTC. Its translation: CASSLAYLRGETQYF.

This rearrangement joins TRBV19 to TRBJ1-5; weak D call: TRBD1 (6 bases). V shed 3 bases and J shed 2 bases, with 17 bases lying between them. Germline CDR1 reads LNHDA; CDR2 reads SQIVND (reference sequence). The CDR3 extends over 17 amino acids. The DNA for the CDR3 is TGTGCCAGTAGTATCAGCCGGGACACAATTGGCAATCAGCCCCAGCATTTT. Its translation: CASSISRDTIGNQPQHF.

The chain combines TRBV28 with TRBJ1-4; 11 nucleotides agree with TRBD1. This CDR3 spans 15 amino acids. Germline CDR1 and CDR2: MDHEN and SYDVKM. Trimming took 5 bases from V and 5 from J; bases not matched to a gene: 4. CDR3 nucleotide sequence: TGTGCCAGCAGTAGACGGGACAGGGGGAATGAAAAACTGTTTTTT. This codes for CASSRRDRGNEKLFF.

The chain carries TRBV30 and TRBJ2-1; the D gene is possibly TRBD1 (5 bases). Germline CDR1 is GTSNPN and CDR2 is SVGIG (reference sequence). Trimming shortened V by 1 base and J by 2 bases, and 6 bases separated the two germline ends. The length of the CDR3 is 13 residues. CDR3 residues: CAWSAGPYNEQFF. The CDR3 DNA sequence: TGTGCCTGGAGTGCAGGGCCCTACAATGAGCAGTTCTTC.

The rearrangement joins TRBV7-2 to TRBJ2-5; no clear D gene. Germline V gives CDR1 SGHTA, CDR2 FQGNSA. V dropped 3 bases and J dropped 1 base, with 9 bases sitting between them. The CDR3 extends over 14 amino acids. The CDR3 loop is CASSLSVFQETQYF. The CDR3 DNA sequence: TGTGCCAGCAGCTTGAGCGTCTTCCAAGAGACCCAGTACTTC.

This clone is a singleton in its sample. The chain recombines TRBV5-1 with TRBJ2-5, with 8 bases aligning to TRBD2. V lost 0 bases and J lost 4; bases outside the gene matches: 5. Germline V lookup: CDR1 SGHRS, CDR2 YFSETQ. The CDR3 has 15 residues. CDR3 sequence reads: CASSLGGGGRETQYF. Written as DNA, the CDR3 is TGCGCCAGCAGCTTGGGGGGCGGGGGGAGAGAGACCCAGTACTTC.

This clone has only one observation. This chain links TRBV28 with TRBJ2-7; TRBD1 is a possible D gene (6 bases). V was cut by 7 bases and J by 2 bases, with 12 bases left in between. The CDR3 contains 13 residues. CDR1 is MDHEN and CDR2 is SYDVKM in the germline V gene. As DNA, the CDR3 is TGTGCCAGCAACTCAAAGGGGGCCTACGAGCAGTACTTC. Translation gives CASNSKGAYEQYF.